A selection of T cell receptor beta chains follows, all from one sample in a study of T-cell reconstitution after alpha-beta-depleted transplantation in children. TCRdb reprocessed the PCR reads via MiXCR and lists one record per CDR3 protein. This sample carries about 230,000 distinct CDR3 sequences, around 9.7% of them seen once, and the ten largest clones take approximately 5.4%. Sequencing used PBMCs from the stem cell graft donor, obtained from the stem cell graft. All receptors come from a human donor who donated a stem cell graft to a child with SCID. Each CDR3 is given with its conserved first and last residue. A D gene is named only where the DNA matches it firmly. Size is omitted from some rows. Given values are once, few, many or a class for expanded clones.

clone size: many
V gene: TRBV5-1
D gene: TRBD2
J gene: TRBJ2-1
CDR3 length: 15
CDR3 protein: CASSAAGGSYNEQFF
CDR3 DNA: TGCGCCAGCAGCGCGGCCGGGGGGAGCTACAATGAGCAGTTCTTC

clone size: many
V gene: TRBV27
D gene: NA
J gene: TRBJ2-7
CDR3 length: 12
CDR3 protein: CASSTATYEQYF
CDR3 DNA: TGTGCCAGCAGTACAGCGACCTACGAGCAGTACTTC

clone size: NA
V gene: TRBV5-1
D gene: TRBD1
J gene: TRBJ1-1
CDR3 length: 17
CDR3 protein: CPSSLGQGATMNTEASF
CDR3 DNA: TGCCCCAGCAGCTTGGGACAGGGGGCGACCATGAACACTGAAGCTTCCTTT

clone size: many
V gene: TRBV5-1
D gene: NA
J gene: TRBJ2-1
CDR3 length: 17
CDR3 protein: CASSSPTQRKPYNEQFF
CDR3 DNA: TGCGCCAGCAGCTCCCCTACTCAACGGAAGCCCTACAATGAGCAGTTCTTC

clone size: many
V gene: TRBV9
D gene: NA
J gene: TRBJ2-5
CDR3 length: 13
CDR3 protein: CASSVEPQETQYF
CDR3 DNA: TGTGCCAGCAGCGTAGAACCGCAAGAGACCCAGTACTTC

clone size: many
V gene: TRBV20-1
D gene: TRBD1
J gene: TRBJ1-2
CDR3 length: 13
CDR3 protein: CSGWTGANYGYTF
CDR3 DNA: TGCAGTGGATGGACAGGTGCTAACTATGGCTACACCTTC

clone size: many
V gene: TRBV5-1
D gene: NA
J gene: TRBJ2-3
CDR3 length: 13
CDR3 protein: CASSPRPTDTQYF
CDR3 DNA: TGCGCCAGCAGCCCCCGACCCACAGATACGCAGTATTTT

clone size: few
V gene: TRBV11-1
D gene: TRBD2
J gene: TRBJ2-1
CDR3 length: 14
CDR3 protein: CASTTSGTYNEQFF
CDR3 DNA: TGTGCCAGTACGACTAGCGGAACCTACAATGAGCAGTTCTTC

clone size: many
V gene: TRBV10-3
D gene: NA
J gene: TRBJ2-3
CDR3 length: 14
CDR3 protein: CAIKGHLSTDTQYF
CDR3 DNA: TGTGCCATCAAAGGGCACCTTAGCACAGATACGCAGTATTTT

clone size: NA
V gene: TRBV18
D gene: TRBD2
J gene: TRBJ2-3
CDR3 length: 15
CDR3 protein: CASSPERGASDTQYF
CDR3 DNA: TGTGCCAGCTCACCGGAGCGGGGGGCATCAGATACGCAGTATTTT

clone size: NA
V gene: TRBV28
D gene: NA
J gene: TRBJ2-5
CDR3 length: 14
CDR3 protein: CASSLAGREETQYF
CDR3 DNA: TGTGCCAGCAGTTTAGCGGGGCGAGAAGAGACCCAGTACTTC

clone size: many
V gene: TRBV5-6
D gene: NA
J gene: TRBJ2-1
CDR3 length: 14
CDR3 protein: CASSPGTSYNEQFF
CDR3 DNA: TGTGCCAGCAGCCCGGGGACTTCCTACAATGAGCAGTTCTTC

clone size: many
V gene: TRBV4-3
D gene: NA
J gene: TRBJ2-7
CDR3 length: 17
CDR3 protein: CASSQDPQGPRRYEQYF
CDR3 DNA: TGCGCCAGCAGCCAAGACCCACAGGGCCCAAGGAGATACGAGCAGTACTTC

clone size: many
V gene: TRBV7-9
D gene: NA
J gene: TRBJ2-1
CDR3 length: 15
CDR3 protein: CASSWAGGTYNEQFF
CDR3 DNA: TGTGCCAGCAGCTGGGCAGGGGGGACCTACAATGAGCAGTTCTTC

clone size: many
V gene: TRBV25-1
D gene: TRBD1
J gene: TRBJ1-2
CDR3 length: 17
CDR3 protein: CASSGVPGQRPNYGYTF
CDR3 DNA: TGTGCCAGCAGTGGAGTCCCGGGACAGCGTCCTAACTATGGCTACACCTTC

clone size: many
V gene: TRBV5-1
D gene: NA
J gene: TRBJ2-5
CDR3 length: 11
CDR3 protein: CASSYQETQYF
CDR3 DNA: TGCGCCAGCAGCTACCAAGAGACCCAGTACTTC

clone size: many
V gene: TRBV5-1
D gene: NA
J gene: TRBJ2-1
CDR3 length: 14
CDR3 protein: CASSLSAGYNEQFF
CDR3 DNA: TGCGCCAGCAGCTTGTCGGCAGGGTACAATGAGCAGTTCTTC

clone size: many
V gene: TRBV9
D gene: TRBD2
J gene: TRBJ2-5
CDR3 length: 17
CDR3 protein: CASSLHGLAGVAETQYF
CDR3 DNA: TGTGCCAGCAGCCTCCATGGACTAGCGGGGGTCGCGGAGACCCAGTACTTC

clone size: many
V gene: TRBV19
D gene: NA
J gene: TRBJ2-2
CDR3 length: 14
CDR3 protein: CATGQGLRGGELFF
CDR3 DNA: TGTGCCACTGGCCAGGGACTTCGAGGCGGGGAGCTGTTTTTT

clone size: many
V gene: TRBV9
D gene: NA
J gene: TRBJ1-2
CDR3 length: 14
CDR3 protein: CASSTARSSSGYTF
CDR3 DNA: TGTGCCAGCAGCACGGCCCGCAGTAGCAGTGGCTACACCTTC

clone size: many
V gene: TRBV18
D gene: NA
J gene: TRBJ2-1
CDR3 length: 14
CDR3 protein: CASSPPDRANEQFF
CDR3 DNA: TGTGCCAGCTCACCACCGGACCGAGCCAATGAGCAGTTCTTC

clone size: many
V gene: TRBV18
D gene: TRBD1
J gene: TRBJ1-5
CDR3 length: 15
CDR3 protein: CASGLGQGGNQPQHF
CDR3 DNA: TGTGCCAGCGGACTAGGGCAGGGGGGCAATCAGCCCCAGCATTTT

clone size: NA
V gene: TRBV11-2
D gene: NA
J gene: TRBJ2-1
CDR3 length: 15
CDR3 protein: CASSPKRSSYNEQFF
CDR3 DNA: TGTGCCAGCAGCCCGAAGAGAAGCTCCTACAATGAGCAGTTCTTC

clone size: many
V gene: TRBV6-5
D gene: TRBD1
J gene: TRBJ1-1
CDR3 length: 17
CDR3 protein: CASRVPGQGKRNTEAFF
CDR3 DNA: TGTGCCAGCAGAGTCCCGGGACAGGGTAAGAGGAACACTGAAGCTTTCTTT

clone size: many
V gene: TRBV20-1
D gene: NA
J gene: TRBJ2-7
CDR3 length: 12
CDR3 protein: CSARGLNYEQYF
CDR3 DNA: TGCAGTGCTAGAGGACTGAACTACGAGCAGTACTTC

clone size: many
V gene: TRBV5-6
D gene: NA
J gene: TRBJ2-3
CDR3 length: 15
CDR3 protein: CASSPKAGGTDTQYF
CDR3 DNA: TGTGCCAGCAGCCCTAAGGCAGGGGGCACAGATACGCAGTATTTT